These T cell receptor beta chains were read from a single sample in a study of neurological immune-mediated disorders. TCRdb processed the 5' RACE reads anew with MiXCR; each CDR3 protein has one entry. The table lists about 60,000 distinct CDR3 sequences, around 10% of them singletons, with more than 6.5% in the top ten. The sample consisted of PBMCs. The receptors derive from a male donor with HTLV-1-associated myelopathy (HAM/TSP). The CDR3 runs from the conserved cysteine through the conserved F or W. Each record gives: CDR3 length, V gene, J gene, D gene, CDR3 protein. A D gene is named only where the DNA matches it firmly.

12	TRBV29-1	TRBJ1-2	TRBD1	CSVGGQGQGYTF
13	TRBV20-1	TRBJ2-7	TRBD1	CSANRDRGDEQYF
13	TRBV5-1	TRBJ1-2	NA	CASSLEMDYGYTF
14	TRBV7-2	TRBJ2-5	NA	CASSLVEGRETQYF
14	TRBV28	TRBJ1-6	TRBD1	CASKPGDSYSPLHF
18	TRBV5-1	TRBJ2-1	NA	CASSLAFWQSRSVAEQFF
15	TRBV20-1	TRBJ1-6	NA	CSANSWTAPNSPLHF
14	TRBV11-3	TRBJ1-4	TRBD1	CASSPRGREEKLFF
15	TRBV7-6	TRBJ2-7	NA	CASSLFAKSLHEQYF
12	TRBV20-1	TRBJ2-1	NA	CSATPSYNEQFF
13	TRBV28	TRBJ1-4	NA	CASSRFRDEKLFF
14	TRBV2	TRBJ2-7	NA	CASRVGTPNYEQYF
13	TRBV5-1	TRBJ2-3	TRBD2	CASWRGGTDTQYF